This TCR beta chain stems from a study of blood T cell repertoires in COVID-19. Study details: The samples span acute and convalescent COVID-19 from the United States, Italy and Spain.

Deletions cut 3 bases from V and 4 bases from J, with 4 bases between. The CDR3 runs to 11 residues. Germline CDR1 reads MDHEN; CDR2 reads SYDVKM. In the original workflow: It was from reference gene primer amplification that nucleated cell counts were estimated. Clones were sequenced by immunoSEQ multiplex PCR, and TCRdb holds only the in-frame ones, with some missing. V, J and clone size are those of that table, while D and trimming were read from the DNA. Here the sample spans fewer than 350,000 clones, 70% to 90% being singletons. Residents of about 25 US areas, aged about 18 to 89 years, made up the participants. Participant-reported clinical history was the basis for cohort assignment.

This clonotype originated in a woman in her 40s who had recovered from COVID-19. Sequencing was done on a sample of PBMCs or T cells enriched from blood (not recorded which). The rearrangement joins TRBV28 to TRBJ2-7; D not certain. CDR3 loop: CASSFGYEQYF. The CDR3 bases are TGTGCCAGCAGTTTCGGGTACGAGCAGTACTTC. The full variable domain, with the rest looked up from reference TRBV28 and TRBJ2-7, is DVKVTQSSRYLVKRTGEKVFLECVQDMDHENMFWYRQDPGLGLRLIYFSYDVKMKEKGDIPEGYSVSREKKERFSLILESASTNQTSMYLCASSFGYEQYFGPGTRLTVT.